The clone carrying this T cell receptor (beta chain) was recorded at least ten times. CDR1 is SNHLY and CDR2 is FYNNEI in the germline V gene. V shed 2 bases and J shed 10 bases, with 6 bases lying between them. The length of the CDR3 is 12 residues. Individuals with ophthalmopathy presented a Clinical Activity Score of at least 3, a NOSPECS grade of at least 4 and a duration under 3 months. Amplification targeted TCR beta CDR3 regions from RNA transcripts. Carried out on the TCR CDR3, a first-round RT-PCR used the HTBI primer set. TCRdb re-derived calls from the multiplex PCR reads in MiXCR, one entry per CDR3 protein. The sample gives hundreds of thousands of distinct CDR3 sequences, under 25% of which show up once; 30% to 40% is in the top ten. This entry is derived from a study of T cells in Graves' hyperthyroidism and ophthalmopathy.

The receptor comes from a man aged 30 to 39 with Graves' ophthalmopathy. Sequencing input: blood. The chain is built from TRBV2 and TRBJ1-6; D unresolved. CDR3 bases: TGTGCCAGCAGTGAAAGCATCTCACCCCTCCACTTT. It translates to CASSESISPLHF.